This is a list of T cell receptor beta chains from one sample in a study of regulatory T cells in long-lasting Graves disease. TCRdb re-called the multiplex PCR reads with MiXCR, one entry per CDR3 protein. The sample records some 420,000 distinct CDR3 sequences, 22% being singletons. Sequencing used peripheral blood mononuclear cells (PBMCs), obtained when the disease was refractory, from a patient treated with antithyroid drugs. These receptors came from a female donor with Graves disease. Both conserved end residues are part of each CDR3. The size entry is marked missing in some rows and otherwise reads once, few, many or a size class.

CDR3 protein: CASRLHSIPRTNRNTEAFF
clone size: -
J gene: TRBJ1-1
V gene: TRBV12-3/TRBV12-4

CDR3 protein: CASGGQPNTEAFF
clone size: many
J gene: TRBJ1-1
V gene: TRBV10-2

CDR3 protein: CASSQGITGQGAGEQYF
clone size: -
J gene: TRBJ2-7
V gene: TRBV3-1

CDR3 protein: CASSLGRNYGYTF
clone size: many
J gene: TRBJ1-2
V gene: TRBV28

CDR3 protein: CAWTPLDATYGYTF
clone size: few
J gene: TRBJ1-2
V gene: TRBV30

CDR3 protein: CASSFDDNYGYTF
clone size: many
J gene: TRBJ1-2
V gene: TRBV28

CDR3 protein: CASSLSGQGPRWANSPLHF
clone size: -
J gene: TRBJ1-6
V gene: TRBV27

CDR3 protein: CSVGVAGAGGYTF
clone size: many
J gene: TRBJ1-2
V gene: TRBV29-1

CDR3 protein: CASSRGPDNQPQHF
clone size: few
J gene: TRBJ1-5
V gene: TRBV5-4

CDR3 protein: CASSLALGSGYSNQPQHF
clone size: -
J gene: TRBJ1-5
V gene: TRBV12-3/TRBV12-4

CDR3 protein: CSVTGTGYEQYF
clone size: many
J gene: TRBJ2-7
V gene: TRBV20-1